This T cell receptor beta chain appears in the sequencing data of a study of CD8 T cells in ankylosing spondylitis (dated by TCRdb to about 2017). Turning to the overall study: The study profiled T cell receptor beta repertoires in healthy donors and ankylosing spondylitis patients to find disease-linked TCR variants. The whole study cohort included over 85 healthy donors and 25 ankylosing spondylitis patients. Samples of peripheral blood were taken, and for ankylosing spondylitis patients, synovial fluid was collected as well.

Regarding this clonotype: Its target antigen remains unknown. It has no much larger one-base neighbor in the sample; base qualities were not kept.

The sequencer listed for this sample is Illumina HiSeq 2500. TCR beta libraries were prepared by quantitative 5'-RACE with molecular barcodes. The original methods were these. A new computational method, built on a probabilistic model of VDJ rearrangement, was used to identify disease-linked TCR variants. TCRdb itself trimmed the public reads at Q25 with fastp, ran MiXCR and retained productive beta chains. Here each entry gathers all rows of one CDR3 protein and keeps the most common genes and DNA. The V and J calls here are based on TCRdb, not the publication. The sample yields hundreds of thousands of distinct CDR3 sequences; 10% to 15% were counted once. 0.51% of the sample lies in the top ten. The investigation overall reported the following: A CD8+ phenotype was shown by the disease-linked clones, which were found at relatively low frequencies in peripheral blood. Some motif variants had previously been reported in the synovial fluid and blood of reactive arthritis patients, which suggests shared mechanisms of disease initiation. The disease-linked clones were reported as significantly enriched in matched synovial fluid samples from ankylosing spondylitis patients. Blood from ankylosing spondylitis patients appeared to be characterized by a TCR beta motif made up of several highly homologous amino acid variants.

The sample taken for sequencing was blood, either unsorted or a sorted T cell fraction (not recorded which). The TCR comes from a male donor with ankylosing spondylitis.

The DNA reads TGTGCCAGCAGTCGGGACAGGATGGACGGCTACACCTTC. Translated, this gives CASSRDRMDGYTF. The chain was built from TRBV6-6 and TRBJ1-2; a stretch of 8 junction bases matches TRBD1. The CDR3 runs 13 amino acids, cysteine and phenylalanine included. Of the read, only the CDR3 DNA is kept; its 39 bases are in frame from base 1. CDR1 MNHNY and CDR2 SVGAGI were looked up in the germline V gene (reference sequence). After removal of 5 bases from V and 8 bases from J, the junction retains 7 bases not matched to a gene.